This T cell receptor (beta chain) was observed in a study of cytomegalovirus exposure and HLA in healthy donors (dated by TCRdb to 2016 to 2017). Broadly, across the study: An earlier analysis of a few hundred of the donors reported roughly 300 Gb of sequence data and 117 million unique TCR beta sequences obtained from roughly 180 million T cells. Typing coverage differed by locus: A, B, C, DRB1 and DQB1 were typed in roughly 620-630 donors, DQA1 in 522, DPA1 in approximately 600, and DPB1 in 450 to 480. Four or five DR-DQ haplotypes were handled as single units for association and clustering, since linkage in the cohort was strong. In an earlier analysis of roughly 540 of the donors, high-throughput TCR beta sequencing was used to judge whether each TCR beta V gene segment behaved as functional or pseudogenic. The study used immunosequencing to profile the T cell repertoires of 666 subjects and linked those repertoires to cytomegalovirus serostatus. Alongside the repertoire data, information on donor age, sex, ethnicity and CMV serostatus was compiled. Every repertoire in the discovery cohort had been generated on one and the same sequencing platform. Of the roughly 410 genotyped donors, 81% were placed in the genetic ancestry cluster associated with self-reported Caucasian donors. Both class I and class II loci were covered by HLA typing, at four-digit resolution. A later genetic analysis took genome-wide SNP genotypes for about 55% of the roughly 700 donors and used that subset as a discovery cohort. To study patterns of TCR occurrence, a later analysis re-analyzed previously published TCR beta repertoires from several hundred donors and added high-resolution HLA genotyping. Rather than using new phenotypic data, the later analysis identified candidate immune exposures from TCR beta sequences and from how often those sequences occurred across donors. An early release that covered some 630 HLA-typed donors contained about 300 gigabases of sequencing data and tens of millions of unique TCR sequences. High-throughput TCR immunosequencing, statistical association of individual TCRs with disease status, and machine learning were combined to predict cytomegalovirus infection status. Among some 410 genotyped donors of the cohort, an average of approximately 220,000 unique TCR beta nucleotide sequences was sequenced per donor, of which about 19% were non-productive. Besides the first cohort of under 700 subjects, a separate validation cohort made up of over 95 different subjects was used. The aim of the study was to test whether cataloging public T cell receptors could identify signatures of past pathogen exposure. Broader findings and caveats from the paper: Compared with equally common non-associated chains, HLA-associated TCR beta chains in a later analysis were more clonally expanded and had lower generation probabilities. In both the original and validation cohorts, the classifier was reported to diagnose cytomegalovirus status with high specificity and sensitivity. A later analysis found that most CMV-associated TCR beta chains appeared HLA-restricted, with HLA associations seemingly driven largely by CMV exposure. A further reported finding was that TCR beta sequences accurately predicted the HLA-A and HLA-B alleles for most subjects in the first cohort. Three of the identified cytomegalovirus-associated TCR beta chains were confirmed in vitro to be specific for cytomegalovirus antigens. Assigning TCR associations to individual alleles was difficult when HLA alleles, especially DR and DQ, strongly co-occurred. A later genetic analysis associated a missense DCLRE1C variant with V-gene and J-gene trimming of TCR beta chains, and an independent cohort replicated the association. Roughly uniform sequencing depth across donors was assumed in presence/absence analyses, although this assumption may not hold. Because HLA typing was missing for some donors at each locus, association tests included only the typed subset. The authors suggested that the approach could potentially be extended to other disease states and immunological phenotypes. According to a later analysis, parvovirus B19, influenza, CMV and Epstein-Barr virus appeared linked to several top co-occurrence clusters. Some IMGT-functional V segments, including TRBV6-2 and TRBV6-3, could not be told apart with the 87-base-pair reads, so those segments were excluded. Compared with the approximately 720-donor mean, donors in an Asian-associated ancestry cluster had fewer N-insertions in productive TCRs, according to a later genetic analysis. The study listed 150 to 200 TCR beta chains as associated with cytomegalovirus. The cohort was sequenced for TCR beta chains only, and without alpha or paired-chain data the features that could be detected were limited. Linkage disequilibrium might explain the correlated functional status among segregating V segments, but an unknown experimental factor could not be ruled out. While some public TCRs were present in many individuals, most TCR sequences turned up only very rarely across donors. Because counts were too low, about 18 rarely observed V segments, including chromosome 9 orphons, were left out of the earlier analysis of about 500 of the donors. Broadly in line with IMGT annotations, most TCR beta V segments showed up in productive rearrangements about 87% or about 30% of the time in an earlier analysis of roughly 590 of the donors. A later analysis found that TCR association rates varied across HLA loci, with DRB1 alleles showing the most associated TCRs and HLA-C alleles the fewest. For the cohort, immune exposure information was limited to CMV serostatus. A cluster of highly shared sequence variants was judged likely to represent a technical artifact of the sequencing pipeline. A later analysis associated about 17,000 TCR beta sequences with specific HLA alleles at a false discovery rate of 0.05.

The cohort was made up of approximately 700 healthy bone marrow donors. At the time of sampling, every cohort member was nominally healthy, though immune exposures that went unrecorded were likely present. The donor tested CMV seropositive and was one of the 289 seropositive cohort members. Each donor provided a peripheral blood sample, and peripheral blood mononuclear cells were used for TCR beta sequencing. Genomic DNA extraction from the blood cell samples was performed with the Qiagen DNeasy Blood Extraction Kit. In regard to this clone: Its recognized antigen is unknown. The input lacks base qualities; no much larger clone sits a single base away.

The library was produced with the immunoSEQ multiplex PCR assay. For the multiplex PCR, a mixture combining 60 forward primers for TCR Vbeta segments and 13 reverse primers for TCR Jbeta segments was used. The CDR3 region of rearranged TCR beta genes was amplified from genomic DNA with a multiplex PCR assay. On the Illumina HiSeq System, the amplified TCR beta libraries were sequenced as 87-base-pair reads. As for how the authors treated the data: A later analysis counted tens of millions of unique TCR beta chains across the 600 to 850 repertoires, and around 12 million of these chains were shared by at least two donors. A nearest-neighbor algorithm error-corrected the raw reads and collapsed the reads into unique sequences, merging closely related sequences to remove PCR and sequencing errors. Alignment of CDR3 sequences to IMGT reference sequences was used to assign V, D and J gene segments. For a sequence to be retained, at least a six-nucleotide match to both a V gene segment and a J gene segment was required. Rearrangements were classified as productive when the CDR3 lacked stop codons and remained in frame with V and J, and all other rearrangements were classified as non-productive. CDR3 was defined according to IMGT convention as the region running from the second conserved V-encoded cysteine to the conserved J-encoded phenylalanine. Sequences without an unambiguous match to a single V gene segment were excluded from the earlier analysis of a few hundred of the donors. In an earlier analysis of 587 of the donors, a V segment was called functional when productive rearrangements were above 56.7%, and segregating when the standard deviation between donors exceeded 5%. To diagnose cytomegalovirus status from the catalog of TCR beta chain sequences, a statistical classification framework was built. In a later analysis, TCR nucleotide sequences were compared against IMGT/GENE-DB human TR gene sequences so that V and J genes could be assigned. Using the TCRdist pipeline, a later analysis assigned CDR3 sequences along with most-parsimonious VDJ recombination scenarios. In a later analysis, every TCR beta chain was defined by the combination of its CDR3 amino acid sequence and its V-gene family, and reads without a unique V-gene family were dropped. A later analysis removed roughly 590 highly shared, low-generation-probability nucleotide sequences to deal with suspected cross-contamination and a sequencing artifact. In a later analysis, a clonal expansion index was calculated for each public chain from normalized within-repertoire ranks of inferred template counts. A later analysis computed generation probabilities with a VDJ recombination model fitted to out-of-frame rearrangements, and checked the results against IGoR. A later analysis scored TCR-TCR, TCR-HLA and TCR-CMV co-occurrence with hypergeometric tests, applying a repertoire-size bias correction to TCR pairs. To estimate false discovery rates, a later analysis permuted the HLA or CMV assignments 20 times. In a later analysis, co-occurring TCRs were grouped using DBSCAN, with TCRdist sequence similarity added in when clustering inside HLA-allele-positive subsets. Co-occurrence clustering excluded repertoires with fewer than 30,000 or more than 120,000 public chains, plus five with anomalous nucleotide sharing. Held by TCRdb, this immuneACCESS table contains in-frame sequences only and omits some clones. Under half of the omission traces to an unresolved V gene where checked; the cause of the rest is unknown. The V and J calls and clone size are taken from that table; D and trimming were inferred from the DNA. Within this sample are about 150,000 clones, with 60% to 85% of them counted one time only. More than 6% of the sample is taken by the ten largest.

Reading the germline V gene (reference sequence) gives CDR1 SEHNR and CDR2 FQNEAQ. The CDR3 holds 17 amino acids from the cysteine to the phenylalanine. CDR3 DNA only is kept here, 51 bases in frame from base 1. V ends up 4 bases short and J 2 bases short, with an unmatched junction base count of 13. The TCR originated in a woman aged 40 to 50 in good health and CMV-seropositive. The rearranged segments are TRBV7-9 and TRBJ2-5; TRBD2 matches 7 bases in the middle. What was sequenced was PBMCs. CDR3 reads: CASSSTPPLAAQETQYF. The DNA sequence is as follows: TGTGCCAGCAGCTCGACTCCCCCGCTAGCGGCACAAGAGACCCAGTACTTC.